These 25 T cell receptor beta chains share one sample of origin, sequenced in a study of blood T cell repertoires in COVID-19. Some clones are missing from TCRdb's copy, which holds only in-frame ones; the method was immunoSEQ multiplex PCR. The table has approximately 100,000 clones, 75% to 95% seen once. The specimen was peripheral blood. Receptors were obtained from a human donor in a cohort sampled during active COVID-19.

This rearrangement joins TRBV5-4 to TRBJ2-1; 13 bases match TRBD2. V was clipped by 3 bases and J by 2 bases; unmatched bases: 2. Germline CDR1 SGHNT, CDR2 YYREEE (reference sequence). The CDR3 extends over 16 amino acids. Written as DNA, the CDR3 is TGTGCCAGCAGCTCCGGACTAGCGGGGGCCTACAATGAGCAGTTCTTC. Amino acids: CASSSGLAGAYNEQFF.

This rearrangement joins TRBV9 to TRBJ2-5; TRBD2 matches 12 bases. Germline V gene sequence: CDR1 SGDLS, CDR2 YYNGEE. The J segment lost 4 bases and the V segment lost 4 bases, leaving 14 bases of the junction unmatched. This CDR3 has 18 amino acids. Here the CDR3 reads CASSPGTSGYMAAETQYF. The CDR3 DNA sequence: TGTGCCAGCAGCCCGGGGACTAGCGGGTACATGGCTGCAGAGACCCAGTACTTC.

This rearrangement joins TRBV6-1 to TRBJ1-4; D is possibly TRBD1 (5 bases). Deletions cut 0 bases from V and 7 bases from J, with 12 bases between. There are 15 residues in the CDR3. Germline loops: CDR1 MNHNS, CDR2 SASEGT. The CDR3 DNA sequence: TGTGCCAGCAGTGAAGCAGGGAGGGGTGGTGAAAAACTGTTTTTT. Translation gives CASSEAGRGGEKLFF.

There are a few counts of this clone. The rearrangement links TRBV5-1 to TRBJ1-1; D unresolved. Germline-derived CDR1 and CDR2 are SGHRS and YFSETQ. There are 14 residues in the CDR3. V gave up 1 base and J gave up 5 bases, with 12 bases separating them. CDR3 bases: TGCGCCAGCAGCTTGTTAGCGGGAAGAACTGAAGCTTTCTTT. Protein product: CASSLLAGRTEAFF.

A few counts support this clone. The CDR3 sequence: CASSSSDRGAHEQYF. As DNA, the CDR3 is TGTGCCAGCAGTTCCAGCGACAGGGGGGCCCACGAGCAGTACTTC. The V call is TRBV27, the J call TRBJ2-7; 9 positions match TRBD1. J was trimmed by 5 bases and V by 4 bases; bases with no gene match: 9. Germline CDR1 is MNHEY and CDR2 is SMNVEV (reference sequence). There are 15 residues in the CDR3.

This chain's CDR3 is CASSLQGTKPQHF. CDR3 in DNA: TGTGCCAGCAGCTTGCAGGGGACAAAGCCCCAGCATTTT. This chain connects TRBV7-9 to TRBJ1-5, with D tentatively TRBD1 (6 bases). V gave up 3 bases and J gave up 8 bases, with 11 bases separating them. The CDR3 consists of 13 residues. Looked up from germline, CDR1 is SEHNR and CDR2 is FQNEAQ (reference sequence). The full variable domain, completed using reference TRBV7-9 and TRBJ1-5, is DTGVSQNPRHKITKRGQNVTFRCDPISEHNRLYWYRQTLGQGPEFLTYFQNEAQLEKSRLLSDRFSAERPKGSFSTLEIQRTEQGDSAMYLCASSLQGTKPQHFGDGTRLSIL.

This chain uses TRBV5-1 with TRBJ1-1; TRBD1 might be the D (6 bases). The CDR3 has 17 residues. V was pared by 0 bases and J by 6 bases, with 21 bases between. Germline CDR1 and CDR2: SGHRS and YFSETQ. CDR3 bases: TGCGCCAGCAGCTTGGGGGGGAGAGAGACCGGGACACCTGAAGCTTTCTTT. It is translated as CASSLGGRETGTPEAFF.

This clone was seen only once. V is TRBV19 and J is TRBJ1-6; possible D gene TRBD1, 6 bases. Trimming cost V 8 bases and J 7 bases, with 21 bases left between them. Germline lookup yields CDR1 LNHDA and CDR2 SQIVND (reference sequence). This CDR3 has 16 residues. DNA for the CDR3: TGTGCCAGTGTCCAGGCGGGGGGCGGAGGGAATTCACCCCTCCACTTT. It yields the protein CASVQAGGGGNSPLHF.

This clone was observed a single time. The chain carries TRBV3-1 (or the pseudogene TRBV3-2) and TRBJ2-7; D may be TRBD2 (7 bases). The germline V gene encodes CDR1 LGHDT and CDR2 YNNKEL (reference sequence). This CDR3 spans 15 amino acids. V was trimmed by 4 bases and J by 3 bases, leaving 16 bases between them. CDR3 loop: CASSLRGPRGYEQYF. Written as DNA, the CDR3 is TGTGCCAGCAGCCTGCGGGGGCCCCGAGGCTACGAGCAGTACTTC.

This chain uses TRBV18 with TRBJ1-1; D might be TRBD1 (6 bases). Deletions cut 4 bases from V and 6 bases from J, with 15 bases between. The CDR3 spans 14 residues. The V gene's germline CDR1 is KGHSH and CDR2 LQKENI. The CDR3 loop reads CASSLIGGSSEAFF. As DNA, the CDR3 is TGTGCCAGCTCACTAATAGGGGGTAGCTCTGAAGCTTTCTTT.

DNA of the CDR3: TGTGCCAGCAGTTTACCAGGACAGGGAAACACTGAAGCTTTCTTT. Protein: CASSLPGQGNTEAFF. The V call is TRBV28, the J call TRBJ1-1, with TRBD1 identical over 8 bases. CDR1 and CDR2 from the germline V gene are MDHEN and SYDVKM. The CDR3 runs 15 residues. Trimming removed 2 bases from V and 2 bases from J; junction bases left unmatched: 4.

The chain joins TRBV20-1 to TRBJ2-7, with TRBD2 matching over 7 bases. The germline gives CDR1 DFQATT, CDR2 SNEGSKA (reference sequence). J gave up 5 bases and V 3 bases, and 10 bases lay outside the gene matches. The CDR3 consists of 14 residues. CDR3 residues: CSASGGGSRNEQYF. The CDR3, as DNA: TGCAGTGCTAGTGGGGGGGGAAGTAGAAACGAGCAGTACTTC.

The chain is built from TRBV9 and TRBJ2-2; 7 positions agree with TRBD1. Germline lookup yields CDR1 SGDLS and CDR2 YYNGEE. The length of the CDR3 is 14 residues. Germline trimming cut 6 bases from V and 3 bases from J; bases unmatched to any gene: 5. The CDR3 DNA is TGTGCCAGCAATGGACAGGTTCACACCGGGGAGCTGTTTTTT. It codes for CASNGQVHTGELFF.

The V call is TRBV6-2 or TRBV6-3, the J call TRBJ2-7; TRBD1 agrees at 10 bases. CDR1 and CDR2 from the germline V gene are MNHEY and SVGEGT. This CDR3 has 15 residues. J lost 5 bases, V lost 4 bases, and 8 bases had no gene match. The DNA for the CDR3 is TGTGCCAGCAGTTCGGGACAGGGGATTTCGGACGAGCAGTACTTC. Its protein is CASSSGQGISDEQYF.

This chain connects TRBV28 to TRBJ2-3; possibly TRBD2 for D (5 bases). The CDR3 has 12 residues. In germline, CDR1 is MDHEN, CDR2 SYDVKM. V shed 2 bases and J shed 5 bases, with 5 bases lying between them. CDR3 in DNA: TGTGCCAGCAGTTTAGAGGGAGATACGCAGTATTTT. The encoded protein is CASSLEGDTQYF.

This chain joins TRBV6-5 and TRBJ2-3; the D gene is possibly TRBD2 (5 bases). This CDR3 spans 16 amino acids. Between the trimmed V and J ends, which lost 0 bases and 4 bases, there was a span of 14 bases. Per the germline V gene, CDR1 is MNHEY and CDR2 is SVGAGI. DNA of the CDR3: TGTGCCAGCAGTTACTCGCCCAGCGGAGCTCCAGATACGCAGTATTTT. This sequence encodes CASSYSPSGAPDTQYF.

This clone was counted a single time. Written as DNA, the CDR3 is TGTGCCAGTAGTATAAAGGGGGACAGGAGCTCCTACGAGCAGTACTTC. Its protein product is CASSIKGDRSSYEQYF. The rearrangement uses TRBV19 and TRBJ2-7, with 8 bases matching TRBD1. The germline CDR1 and CDR2 sequences are LNHDA and SQIVND (reference sequence). The CDR3 runs 16 residues. The junction had 6 bases not matched to a gene; V was cut back by 2 bases and J by 0 bases.

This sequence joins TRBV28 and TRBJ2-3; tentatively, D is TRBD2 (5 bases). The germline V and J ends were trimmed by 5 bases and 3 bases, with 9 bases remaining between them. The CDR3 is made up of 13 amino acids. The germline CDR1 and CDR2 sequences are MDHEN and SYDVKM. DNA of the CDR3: TGTGCCAGCAGTATAGCGATAACAGATACGCAGTATTTT. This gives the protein CASSIAITDTQYF.

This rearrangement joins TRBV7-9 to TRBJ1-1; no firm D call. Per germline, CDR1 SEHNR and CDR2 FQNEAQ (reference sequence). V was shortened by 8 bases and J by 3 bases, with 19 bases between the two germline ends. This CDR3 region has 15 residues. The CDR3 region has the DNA TGTGCCAGCGTTCGAGGAGGGTTCATAGACACTGAAGCTTTCTTT. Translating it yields CASVRGGFIDTEAFF.

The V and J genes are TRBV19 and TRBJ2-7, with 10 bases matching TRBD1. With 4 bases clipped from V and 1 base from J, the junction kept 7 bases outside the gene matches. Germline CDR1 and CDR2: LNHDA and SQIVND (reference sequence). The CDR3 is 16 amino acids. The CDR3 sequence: CASSKGQGVGSYEQYF. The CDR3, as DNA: TGTGCCAGTAGTAAAGGACAGGGGGTAGGGTCCTACGAGCAGTACTTC. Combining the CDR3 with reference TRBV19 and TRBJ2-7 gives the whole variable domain DGGITQSPKYLFRKEGQNVTLSCEQNLNHDAMYWYRQDPGQGLRLIYYSQIVNDFQKGDIAEGYSVSREKKESFPLTVTSAQKNPTAFYLCASSKGQGVGSYEQYFGPGTRLTVT.

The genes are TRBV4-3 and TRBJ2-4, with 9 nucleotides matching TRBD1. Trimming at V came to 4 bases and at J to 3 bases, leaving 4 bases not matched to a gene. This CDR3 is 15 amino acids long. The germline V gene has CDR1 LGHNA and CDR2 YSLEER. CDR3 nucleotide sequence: TGCGCCAGCAGCCGGGACAGGGATGGCAAAAACATTCAGTACTTC. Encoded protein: CASSRDRDGKNIQYF.

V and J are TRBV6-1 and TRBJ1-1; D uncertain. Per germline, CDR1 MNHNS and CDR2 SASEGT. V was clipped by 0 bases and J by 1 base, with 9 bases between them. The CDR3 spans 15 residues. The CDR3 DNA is TGTGCCAGCAGTGAAGCCGGAGATGGGAACACTGAAGCTTTCTTT. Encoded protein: CASSEAGDGNTEAFF.

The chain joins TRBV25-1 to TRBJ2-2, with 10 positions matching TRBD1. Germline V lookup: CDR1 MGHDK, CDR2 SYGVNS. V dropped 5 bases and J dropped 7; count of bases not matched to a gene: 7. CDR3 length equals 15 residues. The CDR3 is CASSTRTGGHGELFF. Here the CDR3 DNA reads TGTGCCAGCAGTACTCGGACAGGGGGTCACGGGGAGCTGTTTTTT.

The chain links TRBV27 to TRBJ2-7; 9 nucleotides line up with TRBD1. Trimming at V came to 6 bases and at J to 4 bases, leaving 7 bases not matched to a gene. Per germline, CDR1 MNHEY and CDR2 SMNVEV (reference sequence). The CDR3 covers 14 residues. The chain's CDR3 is CASRSQGAGYEQYF. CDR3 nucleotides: TGTGCCAGCAGATCACAGGGGGCGGGGTACGAGCAGTACTTC.

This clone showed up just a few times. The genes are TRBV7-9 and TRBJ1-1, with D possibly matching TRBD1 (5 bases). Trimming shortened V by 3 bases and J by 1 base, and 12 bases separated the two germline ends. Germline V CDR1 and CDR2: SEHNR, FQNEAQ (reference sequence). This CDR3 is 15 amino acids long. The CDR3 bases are TGTGCCAGCAGCTTCAGAGACGGACAGAACACTGAAGCTTTCTTT. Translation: CASSFRDGQNTEAFF.